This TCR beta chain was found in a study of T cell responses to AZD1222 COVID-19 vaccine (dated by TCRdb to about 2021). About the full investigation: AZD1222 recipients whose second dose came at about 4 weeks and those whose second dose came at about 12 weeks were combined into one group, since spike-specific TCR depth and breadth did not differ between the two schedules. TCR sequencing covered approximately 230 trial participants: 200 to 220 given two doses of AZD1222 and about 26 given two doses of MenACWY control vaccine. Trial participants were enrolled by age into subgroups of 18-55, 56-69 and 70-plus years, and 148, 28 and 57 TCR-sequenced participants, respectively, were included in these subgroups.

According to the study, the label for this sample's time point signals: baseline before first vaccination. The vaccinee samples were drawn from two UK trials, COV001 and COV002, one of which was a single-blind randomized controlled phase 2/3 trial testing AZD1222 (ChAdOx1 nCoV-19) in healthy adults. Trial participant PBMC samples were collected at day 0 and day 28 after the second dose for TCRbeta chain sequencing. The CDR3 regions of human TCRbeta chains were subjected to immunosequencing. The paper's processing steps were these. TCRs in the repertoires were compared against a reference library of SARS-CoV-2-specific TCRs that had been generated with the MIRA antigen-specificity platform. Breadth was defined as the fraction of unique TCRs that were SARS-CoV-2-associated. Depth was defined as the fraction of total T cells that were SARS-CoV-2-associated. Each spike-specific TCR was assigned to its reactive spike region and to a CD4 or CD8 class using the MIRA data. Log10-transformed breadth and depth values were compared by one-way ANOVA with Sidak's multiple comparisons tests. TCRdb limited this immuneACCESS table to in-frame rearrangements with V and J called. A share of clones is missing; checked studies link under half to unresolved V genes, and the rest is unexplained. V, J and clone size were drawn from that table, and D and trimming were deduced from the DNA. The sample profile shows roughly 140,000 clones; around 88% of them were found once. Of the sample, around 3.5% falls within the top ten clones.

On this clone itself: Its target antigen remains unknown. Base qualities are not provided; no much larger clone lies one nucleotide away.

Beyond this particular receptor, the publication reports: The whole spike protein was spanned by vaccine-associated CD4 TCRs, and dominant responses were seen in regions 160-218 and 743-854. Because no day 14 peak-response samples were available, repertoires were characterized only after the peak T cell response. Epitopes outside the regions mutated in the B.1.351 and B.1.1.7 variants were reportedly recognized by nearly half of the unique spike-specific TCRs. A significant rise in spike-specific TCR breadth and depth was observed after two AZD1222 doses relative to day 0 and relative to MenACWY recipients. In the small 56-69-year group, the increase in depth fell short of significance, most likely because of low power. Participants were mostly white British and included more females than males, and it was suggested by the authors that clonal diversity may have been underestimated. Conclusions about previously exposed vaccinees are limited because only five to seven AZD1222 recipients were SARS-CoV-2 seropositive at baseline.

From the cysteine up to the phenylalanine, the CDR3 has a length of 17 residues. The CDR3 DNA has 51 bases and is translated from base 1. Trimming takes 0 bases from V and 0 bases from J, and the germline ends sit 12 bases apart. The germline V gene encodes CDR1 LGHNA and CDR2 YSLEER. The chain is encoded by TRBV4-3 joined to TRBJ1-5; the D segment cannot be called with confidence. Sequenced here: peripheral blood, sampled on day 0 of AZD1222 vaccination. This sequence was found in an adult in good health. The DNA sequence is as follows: TGCGCCAGCAGCCAAGATTCCAGTGGGCATAGCAATCAGCCCCAGCATTTT. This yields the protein CASSQDSSGHSNQPQHF.